This T cell receptor (beta chain) comes out of a study of blood T cell repertoires in COVID-19. Study at large: Acute and convalescent COVID-19 samples came from the United States, Italy and Spain.

Seattle cases were enrolled at active infection and followed longitudinally. Authors' analysis steps: Amplification with reference gene primers provided the estimates of nucleated cell counts. TCRdb's copy holds only in-frame clones and misses some; the assay was immunoSEQ multiplex PCR. V and J calls and clone size come straight from that table; D and trimming were deduced from the DNA. In the table there are 200,000 to 250,000 clones, about 88% of which are singletons. CDR1 and CDR2 (germline): MDHEN, SYDVKM. V was cut by 7 bases and J by 10 bases, with 13 bases left in between. This CDR3 is built from 11 residues.

Material for sequencing was peripheral blood. The chain recombines TRBV28 with TRBJ2-5, with D possibly being TRBD2 (5 bases). The TCR originated in a woman aged 45-65 years with COVID-19, enrolled during active disease. The CDR3 DNA is TGTGCCAGCACCCTCTCTCGGGACCAGTACTTC. Its translation: CASTLSRDQYF.